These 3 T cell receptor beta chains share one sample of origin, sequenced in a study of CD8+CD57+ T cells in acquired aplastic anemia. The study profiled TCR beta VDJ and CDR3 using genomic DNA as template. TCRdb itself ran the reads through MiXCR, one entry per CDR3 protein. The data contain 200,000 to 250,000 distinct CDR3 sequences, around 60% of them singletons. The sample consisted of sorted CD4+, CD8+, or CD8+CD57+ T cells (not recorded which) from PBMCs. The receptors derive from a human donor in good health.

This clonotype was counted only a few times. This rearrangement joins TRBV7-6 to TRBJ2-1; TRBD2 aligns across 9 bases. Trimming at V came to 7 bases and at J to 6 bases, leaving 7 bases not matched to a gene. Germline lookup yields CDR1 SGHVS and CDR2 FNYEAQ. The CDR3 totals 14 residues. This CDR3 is CASKGLASLNEQFF. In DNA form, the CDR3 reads TGTGCCAGCAAGGGACTAGCATCCCTCAATGAGCAGTTCTTC. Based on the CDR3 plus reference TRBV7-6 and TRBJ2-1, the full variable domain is GAGVSQSPRYKVTKRGQDVALRCDPISGHVSLYWYRQALGQGPEFLTYFNYEAQQDKSGLPNDRFSAERPEGSISTLTIQRTEQRDSAMYRCASKGLASLNEQFFGPGTRLTVL.

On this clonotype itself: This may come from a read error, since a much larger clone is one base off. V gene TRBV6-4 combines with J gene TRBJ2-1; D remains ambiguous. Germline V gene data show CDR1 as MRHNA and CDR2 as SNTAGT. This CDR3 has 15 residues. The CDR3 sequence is CAGSASGGSGNEQFF. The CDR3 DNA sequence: TGTGCCGGCAGTGCCTCTGGTGGTTCTGGAAATGAGCAGTTCTTC.

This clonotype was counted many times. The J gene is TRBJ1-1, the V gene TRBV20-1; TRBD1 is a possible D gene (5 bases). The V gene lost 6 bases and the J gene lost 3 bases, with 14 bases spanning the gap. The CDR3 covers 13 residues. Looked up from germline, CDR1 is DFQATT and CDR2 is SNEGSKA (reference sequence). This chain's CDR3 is CSAPGGGDTEAFF. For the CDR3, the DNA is TGCAGTGCCCCTGGGGGGGGGGACACTGAAGCTTTCTTT.